This T cell receptor (beta chain) came from a study of CD8 T cells in ankylosing spondylitis (dated by TCRdb to about 2017). For the wider study: T cell receptor beta repertoires were profiled in healthy donors and ankylosing spondylitis patients so that disease-linked TCR variants could be found. The full study cohort comprised 20 to 30 ankylosing spondylitis patients and 85 to 120 healthy donors. Samples of peripheral blood were taken, and for ankylosing spondylitis patients, synovial fluid was collected as well.

The sequencer was an Illumina HiSeq 2500. Quantitative 5'-RACE with molecular barcodes was the method used to prepare the TCR beta libraries. The original methods were these. To identify disease-linked TCR variants, a new computational method was used, one built on a probabilistic model of VDJ rearrangement. In-frame beta chains were kept once TCRdb had trimmed the public reads at Q25 with fastp and called clones with MiXCR. Every entry covers one CDR3 protein and lists the most common genes and DNA from its rows. In this record, the V and J calls reflect TCRdb's handling and not the investigators' own analysis. The sample contains 40,000 or so distinct CDR3 sequences, around 2.9% of them found a single time. The ten largest clones capture over 4% of the sample. This clonotype appeared many times. There is no known antigen for this receptor. No much larger clone exists at a distance of one base, and base qualities are not known.

Trimmed from V: 0 bases; trimmed from J: 6 bases; junction bases lacking a gene match: 5. The CDR3 has 15 amino acids, counting the end cysteine and phenylalanine. Just CDR3 DNA is preserved here, 45 bases in frame from base 1. Via the germline V gene, CDR1 is SGDLS and CDR2 YYNGEE. The paper's findings and limits, for the study overall: Blood from ankylosing spondylitis patients appeared to be characterized by a TCR beta motif composed of eight or nine highly homologous amino acid variants. Some TCR beta motif variants had previously been reported in synovial fluid and blood of reactive arthritis patients, which suggested common disease-initiation mechanisms. The disease-linked clones were reported to be significantly enriched in matched synovial fluid samples from ankylosing spondylitis patients. The disease-linked clones showed a CD8+ phenotype and occurred at relatively low frequencies in peripheral blood.

This TCR was recovered from a male donor with ankylosing spondylitis or in good health (not recorded which). The rearranged chain carries TRBV9 and TRBJ2-2; 7 central bases correspond to TRBD1. The sequenced sample consisted of blood, either unsorted or a sorted T cell fraction (not recorded which). The DNA sequence is given as TGTGCCAGCAGCGTAGGTCCTACAGGGGCCGGGGAGCTGTTTTTT. Its protein is CASSVGPTGAGELFF. This CDR3, with the reference TRBV9 and TRBJ2-2 proteins standing in past its ends, gives the full variable domain DSGVTQTPKHLITATGQRVTLRCSPRSGDLSVYWYQQSLDQGLQFLIQYYNGEERAKGNILERFSAQQFPDLHSELNLSSLELGDSALYFCASSVGPTGAGELFFGEGSRLTVL.